The clone carrying this T cell receptor beta chain was detected a few times. This entry is derived from a study of blood T cell repertoires in COVID-19. Study context: The analysed material was cDNA or gDNA that came from T cells, B-cell-depleted T cells, or PBMCs.

There are 13 residues in the CDR3. CDR1 is SGHNT and CDR2 is YENEEA in the germline V gene. V was pared by 1 base and J by 6 bases, with 9 bases between. Data came from immunoSEQ multiplex PCR; TCRdb stores just in-frame clones and leaves some out. The table shows around 140,000 clones, with 80% to 90% occurring only once. The clonotype was recovered from a woman aged 60 to 75 with acute or convalescent COVID-19. Source material: peripheral blood. This chain connects TRBV11-3 to TRBJ1-2; possibly TRBD1 for D (5 bases). The CDR3 DNA sequence: TGTGCCAGCAGCTTAGGCAGGGCCCATGGCTACACCTTC. Translation: CASSLGRAHGYTF.